The table lists the clone carrying this TCR beta chain with a count of one. As yet, its antigen is unknown. The data are from a study of vaccination and CD4 T cells after COVID-19. Study information: Median time from COVID diagnosis to post-COVID sampling was roughly 13 weeks (35 to 161). Each control culture was treated with a CEFX pool, an HIV-1 Nef pool, or no peptide.

Germline V gene sequence: CDR1 SGHTA, CDR2 FQGTGA. Trimming pared 5 bases from V and 5 bases from J, leaving 13 bases between. This CDR3 spans 15 amino acids. Treatment in this sample: roughly nine-day PBMC culture with coronavirus spike peptide pools or control peptides (ViraFEST assay). Study-level points and caveats: Convalescent patients had 304 of 307 vaccine-specific clones showing spike mono-reactivity.

With the Oncomine TCR Beta short-read assay, DNA from cultured CD4+ T cells was sequenced. Extraction of genomic DNA was performed on cultured CD4+ T cells. TCRdb processed the PCR reads anew with MiXCR; each CDR3 protein has one entry. The data show 8,500 to 13,000 distinct CDR3 sequences, with around 66% seen just once and 30% to 35% held by the top ten. The sequence was collected from a human donor who had recovered from COVID-19. The sample comprised CD4+ T cells from blood, cultured in vitro. The chain combines TRBV7-3 with TRBJ1-6, with D maybe TRBD1 (6 bases). This chain's CDR3 is CASSPWTENNSPLHF. CDR3 in DNA: TGTGCCAGCAGCCCCTGGACAGAAAATAATTCACCCCTCCACTTT. Full variable domain (missing parts from reference TRBV7-3 and TRBJ1-6): GAGVSQTPSNKVTEKGKYVELRCDPISGHTALYWYRQSLGQGPEFLIYFQGTGAADDSGLPNDRFFAVRPEGSVSTLKIQRTERGDSAVYLCASSPWTENNSPLHFGNGTRLTVT.